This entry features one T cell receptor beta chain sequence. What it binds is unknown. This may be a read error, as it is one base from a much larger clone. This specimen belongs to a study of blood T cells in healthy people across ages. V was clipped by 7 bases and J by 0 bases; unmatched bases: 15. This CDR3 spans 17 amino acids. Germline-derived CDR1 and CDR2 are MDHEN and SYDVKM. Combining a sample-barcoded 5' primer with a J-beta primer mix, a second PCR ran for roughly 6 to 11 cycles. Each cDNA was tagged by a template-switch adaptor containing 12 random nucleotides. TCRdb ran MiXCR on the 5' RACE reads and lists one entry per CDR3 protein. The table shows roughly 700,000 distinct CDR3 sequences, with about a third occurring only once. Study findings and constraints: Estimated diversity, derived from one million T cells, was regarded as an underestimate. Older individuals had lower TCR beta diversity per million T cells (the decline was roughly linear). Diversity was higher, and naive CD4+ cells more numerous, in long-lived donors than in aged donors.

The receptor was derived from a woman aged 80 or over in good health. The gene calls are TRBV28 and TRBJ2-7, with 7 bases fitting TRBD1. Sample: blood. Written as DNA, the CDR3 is TGTGCCAGCATTCTTAGGGAGACAGGGCGAAGCTCCTACGAGCAGTACTTC. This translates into CASILRETGRSSYEQYF.